This is a list of T cell receptor beta chains from one sample in a study of control samples from healthy donors and cancer patients. TCRdb keeps only in-frame clones here, not all; method: immunoSEQ multiplex PCR. The sample has under 200,000 clones, approximately 94% seen once. Sequenced material: blood. Receptors originate from a woman aged 40 to 50 in good health. The CDR3 runs from the conserved cysteine through the conserved F or W. A D gene is named only where the DNA matches it firmly. For some rows the clone size is stated as once, few or many, or as a class when expanded; others skip it.

TRBV4-1	-	-	TRBJ1-5	TGCGCCAGCAGCCAAGATTATACCAGGGGTAGCAATCAGCCCCAGCATTTT	CASSQDYTRGSNQPQHF
TRBV5-1	TRBD1	-	TRBJ1-2	TGCGCCAGCAGGACAGGGGGAATGGACTATGGCTACACCTTC	CASRTGGMDYGYTF
TRBV9	-	-	TRBJ1-1	TGTGCCAGCAGCGAGGCCCCCCGGAGTTCCACTGAAGCTTTCTTT	CASSEAPRSSTEAFF
TRBV6-1	-	once	TRBJ2-7	TGTGCCAGCAGTGAATATCTGCGGGAACCCTACGAGCAGTACTTC	CASSEYLREPYEQYF
TRBV9	-	-	TRBJ2-2	TGTGCCAGCAGCGTAGGTCCAGCCACGAACACCGGGGAGCTGTTTTTT	CASSVGPATNTGELFF
TRBV19	-	-	TRBJ2-5	TGTGCCAGTGAGACCCCGGGGAGGGAGACCCAGTACTTC	CASETPGRETQYF
TRBV27	-	-	TRBJ2-3	TGTGCCAGCAGGGTCGCAACTAGCACAGATACGCAGTATTTT	CASRVATSTDTQYF
TRBV20-1	-	-	TRBJ2-1	TGCAGTGCAGGGACGAGGGGGCAGTTCTTC	CSAGTRGQFF
TRBV10-3	TRBD1	-	TRBJ2-3	TGTGCCACCACCGGACAGGGACGTGCGGATACGCAGTATTTT	CATTGQGRADTQYF
TRBV11-3	-	-	TRBJ2-2	TGTGCCAGCAGCTTAGCCTTAGCGCCCACCGGGGAGCTGTTTTTT	CASSLALAPTGELFF
TRBV6-5	-	-	TRBJ1-6	TGTGCCAGCAGGCTTCCCGCAGGGCAATCACCCCTCCACTTT	CASRLPAGQSPLHF
TRBV4-3	-	-	TRBJ2-4	TGCGCCAGCAGCCAAGATTCGCGTCAGTTACTAGCCAAAAACATTCAGTACTTC	CASSQDSRQLLAKNIQYF
TRBV4-3	TRBD1	-	TRBJ2-3	TGCGCCAGCAGCCAAAGGGACAGCAGCACAGATACGCAGTATTTT	CASSQRDSSTDTQYF
TRBV5-6	-	once	TRBJ1-2	TGTGCCAGCAGCTTGGCCGGCAGAACATATGGCTACACCTTC	CASSLAGRTYGYTF
TRBV6-2/TRBV6-3	-	-	TRBJ1-6	TGTGCCAGCAGCCCCCGGGGCCTTAATTCACCCCTCCACTTT	CASSPRGLNSPLHF
TRBV9	TRBD2	-	TRBJ2-3	TGTGCCAGCAGCCCTGGACTAGCGGGGGGGTCATCAGATACGCAGTATTTT	CASSPGLAGGSSDTQYF
TRBV10-3	-	-	TRBJ1-1	TGTGCCATCAGTGAAGGGCTCGGGGTAGCCACTGAAGCTTTCTTT	CAISEGLGVATEAFF
TRBV14	-	-	TRBJ1-2	TGTGCCAGCAGCCTCTCCGTGGCGTACTATGGCTACACCTTC	CASSLSVAYYGYTF
TRBV7-2	-	once	TRBJ2-1	TGTGCCAGCAGCTTATCAGCGCAGGTGCGTGAGCAGTTCTTC	CASSLSAQVREQFF
TRBV5-1	-	once	TRBJ1-1	TGCGCCAGCAGCTTGGACATCATCCCCACTGAAGCTTTCTTT	CASSLDIIPTEAFF
TRBV7-8	-	-	TRBJ1-1	TGTGCCAGCAGGGAATCGGTTAGGAAAACTGAAGCTTTCTTT	CASRESVRKTEAFF
TRBV14	-	-	TRBJ1-1	TGTGCCAGCAGCCAAACGACAGGATGGAATACTGAAGCTTTCTTT	CASSQTTGWNTEAFF
TRBV7-2	TRBD2	-	TRBJ2-7	TGTGCCAGCAGCTTAGGGCTAGCGGTCTCCTACGAGCAGTACTTC	CASSLGLAVSYEQYF
TRBV2	TRBD1	-	TRBJ1-1	TGTGCCAGCAGTGGCACAGGGGGCCGGACTGAAGCTTTCTTT	CASSGTGGRTEAFF
TRBV20-1	-	-	TRBJ1-4	TGCAGTGCTAGTGACAGGCTAAATGAAAAACTGTTTTTT	CSASDRLNEKLFF
TRBV12-3/TRBV12-4	-	-	TRBJ1-5	TGTGCCAGCACCCAAGCTGGCAATCAGCCCCAGCATTTT	CASTQAGNQPQHF
TRBV7-2	-	-	TRBJ2-6	TGTGCCAGCAGCTTAACGGTTGTGCGCTCTGGGGCCAACGTCCTGACTTTC	CASSLTVVRSGANVLTF
TRBV7-9	TRBD2	-	TRBJ2-1	TGTGCCAGCAGCTCTAGCGGGAGTGGCAATGAGCAGTTCTTC	CASSSSGSGNEQFF
TRBV23-1	-	-	TRBJ1-6	TGCGCCAGCAGTCAAGGGATCAGGAGCTCCTATAATTCACCCCTCCACTTT	CASSQGIRSSYNSPLHF